The entry that follows covers one T cell receptor (beta chain) sequence. Its target is not known. The method was immunoSEQ multiplex PCR; TCRdb's version includes in-frame clones alone and lacks a portion of them. The sample contains under 50,000 clones, roughly 96% of which appear only once. This sample was included in a study of T cells in tuberculosis. Study-wide results and caveats: Using the GMM-specific repertoire gave 85% to 90% accuracy versus around 70% with motifs. Smaller distances to GMM-specific TCRs suggested their expansion in active tuberculosis. The TCR-beta difference was not significant; alpha differences partly reflected length.

With 3 bases clipped from V and 3 bases from J, the junction kept 10 bases outside the gene matches. Germline V gene data show CDR1 as KGHSH and CDR2 as LQKENI. The CDR3 consists of 16 residues. Tuberculin skin test and IGRA determined adolescents' latent tuberculosis status at entry. The V gene is TRBV18, the J gene TRBJ2-7, with 8 bases matching TRBD1. The TCR originated in a donor between 10 and 35 years old with latent tuberculosis or without tuberculosis infection. The specimen sequenced was PBMCs. CDR3 loop: CASSPGTLTGGYEQYF. The CDR3 region has the DNA TGTGCCAGCTCACCCGGGACTCTCACAGGGGGCTACGAGCAGTACTTC.